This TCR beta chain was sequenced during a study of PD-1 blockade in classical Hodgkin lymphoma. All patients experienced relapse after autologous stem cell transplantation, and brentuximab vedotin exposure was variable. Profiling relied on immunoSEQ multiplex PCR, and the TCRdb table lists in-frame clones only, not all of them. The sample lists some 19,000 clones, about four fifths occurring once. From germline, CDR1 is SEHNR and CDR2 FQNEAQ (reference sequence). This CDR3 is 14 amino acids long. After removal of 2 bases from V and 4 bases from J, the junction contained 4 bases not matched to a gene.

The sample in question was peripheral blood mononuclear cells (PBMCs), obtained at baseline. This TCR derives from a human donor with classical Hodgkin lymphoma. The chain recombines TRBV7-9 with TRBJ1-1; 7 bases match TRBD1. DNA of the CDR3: TGTGCCAGCAGCTTAAGACAGGGTCCCACTGAAGCTTTCTTT. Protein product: CASSLRQGPTEAFF.